The sequence of this T cell receptor (beta chain) was determined in a study of CD8 T cells in Susac syndrome (dated by TCRdb to between 2019 and 2020). Describing the broader study: Of the Susac syndrome patients who were sequenced, eight were in clinical remission while about six had clinically active disease. Clonality of the CD8+ T cell repertoire was compared between eleven to twelve healthy donors, 14 Susac syndrome patients and about 15 multiple sclerosis patients. Whether CD8+ T cell activation and differentiation in Susac syndrome was antigen driven was tested using repertoire sequencing. At the time of blood withdrawal, Susac syndrome patients were either therapy-naive, taking corticosteroids (with some also receiving IVIg), or on IVIg alone. The research as a whole found: The number of individuals in the TCR sequencing and HLA analysis was recognized as being relatively small. Clonal expansion was seen in Susac syndrome CD8+ repertoires, peaking in CD8+ TEMRA cells and being greater in clinically active patients than in remitting ones. Looking at Susac-specific public clones, the researchers identified about 15 in the total CD8+ repertoire and a few in the CD8+ TEMRA repertoire.

High-throughput TCR beta sequencing profiled peripheral blood CD8+ and CD4+ T cells from healthy donors, Susac syndrome patients and multiple sclerosis patients. The Susac syndrome patients fulfilled recently defined diagnostic criteria for either definite or probable disease. Bulk CD8+ and CD4+ T cells were purified by magnetic negative isolation, while CD8+ TEMRA cells were enriched using FACS. Blood was collected in EDTA tubes and processed within 24 hours, with PBMCs isolated through density gradient centrifugation. PBMCs intended for TCR sequencing were cryopreserved in liquid nitrogen and were subsequently thawed in a 37 degrees C water bath. Purity of sorted or isolated CD4+, CD8+ and CD8+ TEMRA cells was at least 90%. RNA was extracted using the RNeasy kit, and roughly 0.5 to 1 ug of the RNA was reverse transcribed with random hexamers. TCR beta CDR3 regions were amplified with the immunoSEQ multiplex PCR assay covering 54 Vbeta and 13 Jbeta segments. Bias from PCR amplification was corrected by using a synthetic template baseline for primer optimization and for computational correction. As for how the authors treated the data: Reads were annotated to V, D and J genes according to IMGT and were analyzed with immunoSEQ Analyzer, with only productive sequences retained. Clonality was computed as one minus Shannon entropy normalized by log2 of the number of productive unique sequences. For each patient and control, public and private clones were evaluated within the 100 most prevalent clones. Clones were defined as Susac-specific if absent from the healthy and MS cohorts, from around 1,000 published viral clones and from other ImmuneACCESS disease sequences. The public sequencing data were trimmed at Q25 with fastp and processed into clonotypes with MiXCR by TCRdb, which kept only in-frame beta chains. Rows with one shared CDR3 protein collapse into an entry with the most common genes and DNA. TCRdb, rather than the study authors, made the V and J calls. The sample has some 120,000 distinct CDR3 sequences on record, around 95% of them singletons. The leading ten clones occupy about 0.2% of the sample.

A note on this clonotype: Its recognized antigen is unknown. No base quality information exists; no much larger clone differs at one position.

The CDR3 sequence holds 16 residues, the cysteine and phenylalanine included. Only the CDR3 DNA is retained, 48 bases long and in frame from the first base. V lost 4 bases and J lost 3 bases, and the count of bases not matched to a germline gene is 5. Reading the germline V gene gives CDR1 KGHDR and CDR2 SFDVKD. This TCR was sampled from a human donor with Susac syndrome. The rearranged segments are TRBV24-1 and TRBJ2-1; TRBD2 matches 10 bases in the middle. The sequencing sample was made of CD8+ T cells from PBMCs. The CDR3 protein is CATSDPKREGYNEQFF. The nucleotide sequence is given as TGTGCCACCAGTGACCCCAAGCGGGAGGGCTACAATGAGCAGTTCTTC.